This T cell receptor (beta chain) was identified during a study of sequential checkpoint blockade in melanoma. Looking at the study overall: First-line arms were nivolumab then ipilimumab, or the reverse, randomized 1:1.

The repertoire was sequenced with immunoSEQ multiplex PCR; TCRdb's copy has only in-frame clones and lacks some. The repertoire includes roughly 9,200 clones, roughly 25% of them detected once, and 9.5% to 12% sits in the top ten. Treatment noted: randomized to nivolumab then ipilimumab (arm A) or the reverse (arm B). The germline CDR1 and CDR2 sequences are MDHEN and SYDVKM. The CDR3 is made up of 14 amino acids. The V end was cut by 3 bases, the J end by 5 bases, with 14 bases between. The chain joins TRBV28 to TRBJ2-7; a possible D gene is TRBD2 (6 bases). Sample: tumor tissue (inferred from file names), taken from a patient given nivolumab and ipilimumab in sequence. The origin of this receptor is a human donor with melanoma. CDR3 amino acids: CASSFGGKSHEQYF. CDR3 DNA: TGTGCCAGCAGTTTTGGGGGGAAGAGCCACGAGCAGTACTTC. The full variable domain, completed using reference TRBV28 and TRBJ2-7, is DVKVTQSSRYLVKRTGEKVFLECVQDMDHENMFWYRQDPGLGLRLIYFSYDVKMKEKGDIPEGYSVSREKKERFSLILESASTNQTSMYLCASSFGGKSHEQYFGPGTRLTVT.